This T cell receptor beta chain was profiled in a study of OX40 agonist ivuxolimab in advanced cancers. General observations from the study: The study found that CD8+ T cells averaged more expanded clones than CD4+.

The method was immunoSEQ multiplex PCR; TCRdb's version includes in-frame clones alone and lacks a portion of them. This table has approximately 35,000 clones, 74% appearing once. CDR1 is SGHAT and CDR2 is FQNNGV in the germline V gene. CDR3 length: 13 amino acids. The germline V and J ends were trimmed by 5 bases and 2 bases, with 6 bases remaining between them. A remark on this clone: Its antigen is still unknown.

The chain couples TRBV11-2 to TRBJ2-2; the D is unclear. The starting material was CD4+ or CD8+ T cells sorted from blood, obtained in a trial of the OX40 agonist ivuxolimab. This receptor was identified in an adult with an advanced solid tumor such as melanoma, head and neck, liver or kidney cancer. DNA for the CDR3: TGTGCCAGCAGCGCCTTAAACACCGGGGAGCTGTTTTTT. Translating gives CASSALNTGELFF.